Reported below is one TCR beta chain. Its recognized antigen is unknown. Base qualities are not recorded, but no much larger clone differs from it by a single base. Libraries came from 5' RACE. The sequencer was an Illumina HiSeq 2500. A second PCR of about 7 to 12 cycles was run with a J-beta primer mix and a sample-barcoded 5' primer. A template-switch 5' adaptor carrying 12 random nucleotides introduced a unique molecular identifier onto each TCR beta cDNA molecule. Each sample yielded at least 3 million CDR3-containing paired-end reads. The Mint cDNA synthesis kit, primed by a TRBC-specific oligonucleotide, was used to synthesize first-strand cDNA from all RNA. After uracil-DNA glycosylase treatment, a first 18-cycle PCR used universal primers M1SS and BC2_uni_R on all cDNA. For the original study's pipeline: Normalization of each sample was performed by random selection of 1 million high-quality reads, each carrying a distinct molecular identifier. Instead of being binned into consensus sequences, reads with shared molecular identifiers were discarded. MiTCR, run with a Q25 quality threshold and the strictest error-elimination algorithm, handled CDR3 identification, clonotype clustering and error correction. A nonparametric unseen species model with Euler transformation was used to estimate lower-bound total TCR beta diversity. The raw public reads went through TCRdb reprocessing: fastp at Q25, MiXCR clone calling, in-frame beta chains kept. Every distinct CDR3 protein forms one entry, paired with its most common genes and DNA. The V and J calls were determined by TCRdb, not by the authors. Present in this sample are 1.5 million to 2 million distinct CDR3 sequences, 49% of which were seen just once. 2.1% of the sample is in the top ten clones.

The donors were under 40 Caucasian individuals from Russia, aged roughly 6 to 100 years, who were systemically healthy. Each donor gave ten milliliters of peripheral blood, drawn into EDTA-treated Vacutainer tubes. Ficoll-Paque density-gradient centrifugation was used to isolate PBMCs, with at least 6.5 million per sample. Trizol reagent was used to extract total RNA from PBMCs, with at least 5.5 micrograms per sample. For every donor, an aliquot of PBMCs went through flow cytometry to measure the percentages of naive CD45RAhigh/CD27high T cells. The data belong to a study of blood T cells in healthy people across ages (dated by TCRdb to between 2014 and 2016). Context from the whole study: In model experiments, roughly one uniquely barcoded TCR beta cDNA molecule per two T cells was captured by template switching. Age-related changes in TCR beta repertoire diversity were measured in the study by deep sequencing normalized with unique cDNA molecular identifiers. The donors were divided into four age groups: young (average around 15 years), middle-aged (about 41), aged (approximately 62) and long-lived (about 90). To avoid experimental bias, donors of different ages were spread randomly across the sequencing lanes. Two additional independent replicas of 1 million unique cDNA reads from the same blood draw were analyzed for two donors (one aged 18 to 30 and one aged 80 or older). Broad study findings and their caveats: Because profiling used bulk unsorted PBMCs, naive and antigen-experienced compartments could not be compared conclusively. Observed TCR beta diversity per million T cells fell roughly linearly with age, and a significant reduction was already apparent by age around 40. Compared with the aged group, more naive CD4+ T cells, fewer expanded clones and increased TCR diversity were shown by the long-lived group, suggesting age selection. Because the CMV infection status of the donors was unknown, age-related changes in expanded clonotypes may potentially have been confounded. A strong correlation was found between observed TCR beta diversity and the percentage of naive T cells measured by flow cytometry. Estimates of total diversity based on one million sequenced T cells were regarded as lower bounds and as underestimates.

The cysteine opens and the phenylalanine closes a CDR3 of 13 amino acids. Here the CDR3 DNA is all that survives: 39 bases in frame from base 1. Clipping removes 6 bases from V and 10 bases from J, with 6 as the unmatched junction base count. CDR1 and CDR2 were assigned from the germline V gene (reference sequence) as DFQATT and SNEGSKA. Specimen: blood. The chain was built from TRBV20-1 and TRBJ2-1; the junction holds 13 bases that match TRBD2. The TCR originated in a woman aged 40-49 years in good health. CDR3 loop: CSALGLAGAEQFF. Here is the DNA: TGCAGTGCCCTCGGACTAGCGGGGGCGGAGCAGTTCTTC.